What follows is one TCR beta chain and its context. There are 13 residues in the CDR3. The germline CDR1 and CDR2 sequences are LGHNA and YSLEER. Deletions cut 5 bases from V and 8 bases from J, with 13 bases between. These data originate in a study of blood T cell repertoires in COVID-19. The overall study: Researchers got acute and convalescent COVID-19 samples from the United States, Italy and Spain. Sample material is recorded as cDNA or gDNA derived from T cells, B-cell-depleted T cells, or PBMCs.

Authors' analysis steps: It was from reference gene primer amplification that nucleated cell counts were estimated. This table comes from immunoSEQ multiplex PCR, and its TCRdb copy is limited to in-frame clones, with some not included. The V and J calls and clone size are taken from that table; D and trimming were inferred from the DNA. Of around 300,000 clones listed, 86% were seen once; the top ten hold 3%. The origin of this receptor is a woman in her 30s with active or convalescent COVID-19. The rearrangement links TRBV4-3 to TRBJ2-1; D unresolved. The sequencing sample was made of peripheral blood. The DNA of the CDR3 is TGCGCCAGCAGCAGCGCCCGACCCGATGAGCAGTTCTTC. Translated: CASSSARPDEQFF.